The clone carrying this T cell receptor (beta chain) was seen only once. Its antigen is unidentified. The data derive from a study of cytomegalovirus exposure and HLA in healthy donors. Points from the study as a whole: Presence/absence results assume similar sequencing depth per donor, which may not hold. Later work associated roughly 17,000 TCR beta sequences with HLA alleles at 0.05 false discovery rate. The analysis excluded some indistinguishable V segments, including TRBV6-2 and TRBV6-3.

Germline CDR1 and CDR2: KGHSH and LQKENI. The V gene end was trimmed by 4 bases and the J gene end by 4 bases; junction bases not matched to a gene: 12. The CDR3 runs to 16 residues. The PCR ran on 60 Vbeta and 13 Jbeta primers. Only in-frame clones appear in the TCRdb table, and some are missing; sequencing was by immunoSEQ multiplex PCR. This sample yields about 110,000 clones, of which more than 60% are seen a single time; over 2% belongs to the top ten. The source material was PBMCs. The receptor's source is a man aged 35 to 55 in good health and CMV-seronegative. The chain is built from TRBV18 and TRBJ2-5; 7 nucleotides match TRBD2. Here the CDR3 reads CASSQNSAGTGETQYF. The CDR3 DNA is TGTGCCAGCTCACAGAACTCAGCGGGGACGGGAGAGACCCAGTACTTC.